This TCR beta chain was identified in a study of blood T cell repertoires in COVID-19. At the level of the study: PBMCs, B-cell-depleted T cells, or T cells were the source of the cDNA or gDNA that made up the material.

Original data processing: Reference gene primers were amplified, and this amplification served to estimate nucleated cell counts. Assay used: immunoSEQ multiplex PCR; TCRdb lists only in-frame clones, some missing. The V and J calls and clone size are taken from that table; D and trimming were inferred from the DNA. The sample consists of tens of thousands of clones, approximately 78% of them appearing once. The germline V gene encodes CDR1 GTSNPN and CDR2 SVGIG (reference sequence). V was cut by 0 bases and J by 8 bases, with 13 bases left in between. The length of the CDR3 is 13 residues. The chain uses TRBV30 and TRBJ1-2; a weak D match, TRBD1 (6 bases). The TCR comes from a human donor in a cohort sampled during active COVID-19. Sequenced sample: peripheral blood. The CDR3 sequence: CAWSVQGLAGYTF. The CDR3 nucleotides are TGTGCCTGGAGTGTACAGGGTTTGGCCGGCTACACCTTC.